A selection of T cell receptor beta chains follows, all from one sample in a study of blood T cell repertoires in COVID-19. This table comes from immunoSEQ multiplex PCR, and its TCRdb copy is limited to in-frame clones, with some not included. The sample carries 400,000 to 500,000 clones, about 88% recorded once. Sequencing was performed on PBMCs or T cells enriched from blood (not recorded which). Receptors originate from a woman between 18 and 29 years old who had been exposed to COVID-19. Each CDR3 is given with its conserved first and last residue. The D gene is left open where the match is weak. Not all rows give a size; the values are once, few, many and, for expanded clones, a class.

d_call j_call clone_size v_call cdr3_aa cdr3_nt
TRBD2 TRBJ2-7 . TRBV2 CASSDLAGDSYEQYF TGTGCCAGCAGTGATCTAGCGGGAGACTCCTACGAGCAGTACTTC
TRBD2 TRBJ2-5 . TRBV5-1 CASSPGLAAETQYF TGCGCCAGCAGCCCGGGGCTAGCGGCCGAGACCCAGTACTTC
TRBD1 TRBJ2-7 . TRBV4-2 CASSFQTGELGEQYF TGTGCCAGCAGCTTCCAGACAGGGGAATTAGGCGAGCAGTACTTC
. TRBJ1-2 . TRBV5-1 CASSSGQNYGYTF TGCGCCAGCAGCTCCGGACAGAACTATGGCTACACCTTC
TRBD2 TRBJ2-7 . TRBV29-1 CSVAGGADYEQYF TGCAGCGTGGCGGGGGGGGCGGACTACGAGCAGTACTTC
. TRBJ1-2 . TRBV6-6 CASSYDAAAEGYTF TGTGCCAGCAGTTACGACGCGGCAGCGGAGGGCTACACCTTC
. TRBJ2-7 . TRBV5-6 CASSSDTGSYEQYF TGTGCCAGCAGCTCCGACACCGGGAGCTACGAGCAGTACTTC
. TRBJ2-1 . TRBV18 CASSPLSSSGLSYNEQFF TGTGCCAGCTCACCTCTATCGTCCAGCGGCCTTTCCTACAATGAGCAGTTCTTC
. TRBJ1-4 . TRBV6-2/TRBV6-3 CASSYEDGETTNEKLFF TGTGCCAGCAGTTACGAAGACGGGGAAACAACTAATGAAAAACTGTTTTTT
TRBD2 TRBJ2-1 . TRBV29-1 CSEKTGTSSLNEQFF TGCAGCGAAAAAACCGGGACTAGCAGTCTCAATGAGCAGTTCTTC
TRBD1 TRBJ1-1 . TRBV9 CASSAHTGGSTEAFF TGTGCCAGCAGCGCACACACAGGGGGCTCCACTGAAGCTTTCTTT
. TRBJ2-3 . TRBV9 CASSRSGSSGRQGDTQYF TGTGCCAGCAGCCGTAGTGGGAGTTCGGGTAGACAAGGAGATACGCAGTATTTT
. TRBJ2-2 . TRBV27 CASSRGGAFGELFF TGTGCCAGCAGTAGGGGGGGGGCCTTCGGGGAGCTGTTTTTT
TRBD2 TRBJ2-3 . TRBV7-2 CASSNKRAGDRSTDTQYF TGTGCCAGCAGCAATAAACGGGCGGGAGACCGCAGCACAGATACGCAGTATTTT
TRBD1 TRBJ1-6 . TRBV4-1 CASSQDQFRTGVSYNSPLHF TGCGCCAGCAGCCAAGATCAATTCCGGACAGGGGTTTCCTATAATTCACCCCTCCACTTT
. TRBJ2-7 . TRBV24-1 CATSDSGEVSYEQYF TGTGCCACCAGTGATTCGGGAGAGGTATCCTACGAGCAGTACTTC
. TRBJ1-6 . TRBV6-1 CASSEPGLSPLHF TGTGCCAGCAGTGAACCAGGGTTATCACCCCTCCACTTT
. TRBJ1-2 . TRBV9 CASFGTLNYGYTF TGTGCCAGCTTCGGGACACTGAACTATGGCTACACCTTC
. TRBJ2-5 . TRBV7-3 CASSFGGGRETQYF TGTGCCAGCAGTTTCGGGGGAGGCCGGGAGACCCAGTACTTC
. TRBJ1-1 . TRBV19 CASSLGGATYIDAEAFF TGTGCCAGTAGTCTGGGGGGGGCTACTTACATCGACGCTGAAGCTTTCTTT
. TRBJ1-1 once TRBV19 CASSIQGITEAEAFF TGTGCCAGTAGTATACAGGGGATTACGGAGGCTGAAGCTTTCTTT
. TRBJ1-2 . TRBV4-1 CASSQDSRVYGYTF TGCGCCAGCAGCCAAGACTCCAGGGTTTATGGCTACACCTTC
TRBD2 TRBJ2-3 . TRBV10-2 CASRTSGVRADTQYF TGCGCCAGCAGGACTAGCGGGGTACGCGCAGATACGCAGTATTTT
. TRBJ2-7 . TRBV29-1 CSVRTGSYYEQYF TGCAGCGTGAGGACTGGGTCCTACTACGAGCAGTACTTC
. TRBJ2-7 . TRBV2 CASSVRVEQYF TGTGCCAGCAGTGTCCGGGTTGAGCAGTACTTC
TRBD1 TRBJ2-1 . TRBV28 CASSSKRTGEFF TGTGCCAGCAGTTCGAAAAGGACAGGGGAATTCTTC
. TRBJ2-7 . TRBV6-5 CASSRRPPRGPEQYF TGTGCCAGCAGCCGCCGACCTCCCAGGGGCCCCGAGCAGTACTTC
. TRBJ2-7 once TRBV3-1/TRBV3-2 CASSPWTANEQYF TGTGCCAGCAGCCCCTGGACAGCCAACGAGCAGTACTTC
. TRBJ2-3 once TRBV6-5 CASSLTPHTDTQYF TGTGCCAGCAGCCTGACTCCCCACACAGATACGCAGTATTTT